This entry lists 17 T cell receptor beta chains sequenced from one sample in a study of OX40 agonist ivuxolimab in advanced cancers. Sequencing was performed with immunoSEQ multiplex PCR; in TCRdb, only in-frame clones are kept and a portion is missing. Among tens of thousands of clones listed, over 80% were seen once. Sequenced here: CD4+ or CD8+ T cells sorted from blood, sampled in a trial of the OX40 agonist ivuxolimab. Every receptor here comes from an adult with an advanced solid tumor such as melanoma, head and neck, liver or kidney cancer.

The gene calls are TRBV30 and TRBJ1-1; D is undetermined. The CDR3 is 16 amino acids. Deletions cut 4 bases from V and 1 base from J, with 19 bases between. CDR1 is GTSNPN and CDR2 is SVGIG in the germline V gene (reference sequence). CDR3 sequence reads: CAWITGGVRRNTEAFF. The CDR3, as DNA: TGTGCCTGGATCACCGGCGGGGTGAGGAGGAACACTGAAGCTTTCTTT.

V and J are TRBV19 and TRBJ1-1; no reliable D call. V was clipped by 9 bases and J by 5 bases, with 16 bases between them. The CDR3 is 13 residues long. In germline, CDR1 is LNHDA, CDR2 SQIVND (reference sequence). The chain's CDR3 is CASRRIGMTEAFF. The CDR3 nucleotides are TGTGCCAGCCGAAGGATTGGGATGACTGAAGCTTTCTTT. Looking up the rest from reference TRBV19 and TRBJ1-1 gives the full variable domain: DGGITQSPKYLFRKEGQNVTLSCEQNLNHDAMYWYRQDPGQGLRLIYYSQIVNDFQKGDIAEGYSVSREKKESFPLTVTSAQKNPTAFYLCASRRIGMTEAFFGQGTRLTVV.

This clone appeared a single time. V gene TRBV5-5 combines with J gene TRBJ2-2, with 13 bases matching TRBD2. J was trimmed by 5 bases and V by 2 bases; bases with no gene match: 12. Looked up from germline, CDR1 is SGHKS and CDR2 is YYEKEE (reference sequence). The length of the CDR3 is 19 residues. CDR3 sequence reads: CASSFPTGLAGRRTGELFF. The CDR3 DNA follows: TGTGCCAGCAGCTTCCCAACGGGACTAGCGGGACGACGGACCGGGGAGCTGTTTTTT.

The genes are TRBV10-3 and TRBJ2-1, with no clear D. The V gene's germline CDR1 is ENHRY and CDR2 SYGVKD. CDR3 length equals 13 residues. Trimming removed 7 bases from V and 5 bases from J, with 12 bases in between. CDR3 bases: TGTGCCATCAAAAGTTGGGGAAACAATGAGCAGTTCTTC. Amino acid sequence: CAIKSWGNNEQFF.

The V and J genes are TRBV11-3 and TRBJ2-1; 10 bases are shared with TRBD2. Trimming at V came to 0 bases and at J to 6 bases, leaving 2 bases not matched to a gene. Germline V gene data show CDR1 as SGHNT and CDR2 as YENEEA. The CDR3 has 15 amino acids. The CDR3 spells CASSLELAGVNEQFF. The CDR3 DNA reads TGTGCCAGCAGCTTAGAGCTAGCGGGAGTCAATGAGCAGTTCTTC.

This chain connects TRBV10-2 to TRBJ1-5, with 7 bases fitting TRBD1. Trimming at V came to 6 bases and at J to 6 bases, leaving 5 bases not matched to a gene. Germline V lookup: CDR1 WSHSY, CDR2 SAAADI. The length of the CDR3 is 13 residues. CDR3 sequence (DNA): TGCGCCAGCAGGGGACAGCACGGTCAGCCCCAGCATTTT. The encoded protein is CASRGQHGQPQHF.

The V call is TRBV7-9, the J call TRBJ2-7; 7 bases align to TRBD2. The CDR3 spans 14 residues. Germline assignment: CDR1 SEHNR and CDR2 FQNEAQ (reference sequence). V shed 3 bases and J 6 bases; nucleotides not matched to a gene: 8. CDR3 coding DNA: TGTGCCAGCAGCTTGAGTCCAGCGGGACGCGAGCAGTACTTC. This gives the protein CASSLSPAGREQYF.

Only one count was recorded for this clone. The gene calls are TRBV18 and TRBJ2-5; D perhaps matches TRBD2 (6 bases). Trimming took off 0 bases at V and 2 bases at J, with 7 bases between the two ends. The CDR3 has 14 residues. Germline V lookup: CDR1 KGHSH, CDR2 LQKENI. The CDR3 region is CASSPPSGQETQYF. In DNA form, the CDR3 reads TGTGCCAGCTCACCACCGAGCGGGCAAGAGACCCAGTACTTC.

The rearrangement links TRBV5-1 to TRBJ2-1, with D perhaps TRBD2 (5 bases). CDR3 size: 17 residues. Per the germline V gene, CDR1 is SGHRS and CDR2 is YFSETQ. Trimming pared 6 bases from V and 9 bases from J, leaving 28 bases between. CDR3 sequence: CASKFTAVSTHDPEQFF. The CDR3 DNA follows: TGCGCCAGCAAATTCACAGCGGTCTCAACCCACGACCCTGAGCAGTTCTTC.

The CDR3 DNA reads as TGTGCCAGCAGTCCGAATACAGGATTTGTAGCCAAAAACATTCAGTACTTC. Translated: CASSPNTGFVAKNIQYF. This chain joins TRBV25-1 and TRBJ2-4; tentatively, D is TRBD1 (5 bases). The CDR3 has 17 amino acids. The V and J ends lost 5 bases and 0 bases respectively, with 17 bases between them. Germline V gives CDR1 MGHDK, CDR2 SYGVNS.

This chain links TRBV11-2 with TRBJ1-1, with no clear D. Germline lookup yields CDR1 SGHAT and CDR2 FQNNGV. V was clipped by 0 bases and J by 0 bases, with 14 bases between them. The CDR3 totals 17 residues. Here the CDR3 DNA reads TGTGCCAGCAGCTTAGATTCTAGGGCCAGCTTGAACACTGAAGCTTTCTTT. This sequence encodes CASSLDSRASLNTEAFF.

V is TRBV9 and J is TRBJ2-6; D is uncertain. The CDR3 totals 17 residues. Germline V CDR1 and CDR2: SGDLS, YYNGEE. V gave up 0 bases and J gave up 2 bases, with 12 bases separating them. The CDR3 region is CASSVGFRSPGANVLTF. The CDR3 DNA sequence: TGTGCCAGCAGCGTAGGGTTTCGTTCACCTGGGGCCAACGTCCTGACTTTC.

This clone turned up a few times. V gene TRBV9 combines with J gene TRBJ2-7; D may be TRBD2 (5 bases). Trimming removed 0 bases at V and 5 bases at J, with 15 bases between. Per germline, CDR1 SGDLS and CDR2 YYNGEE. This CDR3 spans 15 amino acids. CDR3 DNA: TGTGCCAGCAGCGTAGCTGGGCGGGTCGGGGACGAGCAGTACTTC. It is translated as CASSVAGRVGDEQYF.

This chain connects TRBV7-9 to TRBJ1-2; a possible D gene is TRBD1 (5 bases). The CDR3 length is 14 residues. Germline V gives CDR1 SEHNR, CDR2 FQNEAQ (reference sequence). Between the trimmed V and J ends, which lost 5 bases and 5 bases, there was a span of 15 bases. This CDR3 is CASSPQGFGYGYTF. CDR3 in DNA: TGTGCCAGCAGCCCGCAGGGATTTGGGTATGGCTACACCTTC.

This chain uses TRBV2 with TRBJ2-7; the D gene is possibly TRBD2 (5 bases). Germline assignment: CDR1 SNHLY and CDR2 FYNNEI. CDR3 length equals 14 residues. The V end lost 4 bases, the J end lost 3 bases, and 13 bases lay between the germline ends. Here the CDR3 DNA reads TGTGCCAGCAGTGTGGGAGTCCCCAACTACGAGCAGTACTTC. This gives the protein CASSVGVPNYEQYF.

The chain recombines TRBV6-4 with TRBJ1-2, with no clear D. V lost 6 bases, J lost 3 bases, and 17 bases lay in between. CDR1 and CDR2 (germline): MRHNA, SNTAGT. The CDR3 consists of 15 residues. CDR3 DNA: TGTGCCAGCAGCTCCCTCTCAGCGTTCGACTATGGCTACACCTTC. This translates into CASSSLSAFDYGYTF.

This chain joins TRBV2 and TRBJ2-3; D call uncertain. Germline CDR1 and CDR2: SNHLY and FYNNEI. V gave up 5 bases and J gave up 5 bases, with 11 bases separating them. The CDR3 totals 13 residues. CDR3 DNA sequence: TGTGCCAGCAGTCGAGGTCGTGGAGATACGCAGTATTTT. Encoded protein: CASSRGRGDTQYF.